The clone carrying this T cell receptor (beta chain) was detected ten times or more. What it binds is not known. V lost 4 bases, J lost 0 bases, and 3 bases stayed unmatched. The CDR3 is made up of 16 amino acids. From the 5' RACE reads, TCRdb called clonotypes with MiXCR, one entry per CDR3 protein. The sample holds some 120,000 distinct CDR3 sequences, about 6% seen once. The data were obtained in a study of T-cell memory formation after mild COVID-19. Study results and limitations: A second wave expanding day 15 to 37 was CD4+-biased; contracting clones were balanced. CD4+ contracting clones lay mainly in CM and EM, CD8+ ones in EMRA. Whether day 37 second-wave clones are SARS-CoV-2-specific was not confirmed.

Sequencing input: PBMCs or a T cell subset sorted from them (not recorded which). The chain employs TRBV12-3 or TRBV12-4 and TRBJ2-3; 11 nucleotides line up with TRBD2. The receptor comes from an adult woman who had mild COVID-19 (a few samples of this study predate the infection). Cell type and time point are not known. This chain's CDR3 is CASSSGTSGSTDTQYF. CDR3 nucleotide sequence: TGTGCCAGCAGTTCCGGGACTAGCGGTAGCACAGATACGCAGTATTTT.